This T cell receptor beta chain was recovered during a study of T-cell memory formation after mild COVID-19. Constant-segment primers served in 5'RACE that generated TCR alpha and TCR beta cDNA libraries bearing sample barcodes and UMIs. TCRdb processed the 5' RACE reads anew with MiXCR; each CDR3 protein has one entry. The sample has hundreds of thousands of distinct CDR3 sequences, about 20% seen once. Many counts were recorded for this clonotype. V lost 5 bases, J lost 3 bases, and 11 bases lay in between. CDR3 length equals 12 residues. Germline lookup yields CDR1 DFQATT and CDR2 SNEGSKA (reference sequence).

The chain carries TRBV20-1 and TRBJ2-7, with D maybe TRBD2 (7 bases). Sequencing was performed on PBMCs or a T cell subset sorted from them (not recorded which). The origin of this receptor is an adult woman who had mild COVID-19 (a few samples of this study predate the infection). Cell type and time point are not known. The DNA for the CDR3 is TGCAGTGCTCGCGGGGGCGGCTACGAGCAGTACTTC. Translation gives CSARGGGYEQYF.